This TCR beta chain is from a study of T cell changes during pregnancy in multiple sclerosis. Trimming took 4 bases from V and 0 from J, leaving 12 bases between them. The CDR3 has 15 residues. The V gene's germline CDR1 is MNHEY and CDR2 SMNVEV (reference sequence). The table came from immunoSEQ multiplex PCR; TCRdb's copy has only in-frame clones and leaves some out. The profile shows tens of thousands of clones, around 89% of them singletons. This TCR was sampled from a female donor in good health, enrolled as a control in a pregnancy study. The J gene is TRBJ1-1, the V gene TRBV27; D is uncertain. The sequencing used CD4+ T cells from peripheral blood mononuclear cells, collected in the first trimester of pregnancy. This CDR3 reads CASSSLGGVNTEAFF. The DNA of the CDR3 is TGTGCCAGCAGTTCCTTGGGCGGGGTGAACACTGAAGCTTTCTTT.